A single sample is the source of the 13 T cell receptor beta chains below, sequenced in a study of Ad26.COV2.S vaccination and SARS-CoV-2 variants. Some clones are missing from TCRdb's copy, which holds only in-frame ones; the method was immunoSEQ multiplex PCR. The sample lists 350,000 to 400,000 clones, 88% occurring once. Treatment indicated: 15 to 20 received Ad26.COV2.S at low or high dose, single or two shots; about 5 received placebo; per-sample allocation not given. Samples analyzed were those drawn on day 63 after the first vaccine or placebo injection. The sequencing used peripheral blood, collected in a trial of Ad26.COV2.S vaccine versus placebo. These receptors all come from a person between 18 and 65 years old who received the Ad26.COV2.S COVID-19 vaccine or a placebo.

The chain recombines TRBV2 with TRBJ2-2; D gene ambiguous. Trimming removed 7 bases from V and 0 bases from J, with 6 bases in between. The length of the CDR3 is 13 residues. Germline values: CDR1 SNHLY, CDR2 FYNNEI. The CDR3 loop reads CASTLPNTGELFF. The CDR3 DNA follows: TGTGCCAGCACCCTCCCGAACACCGGGGAGCTGTTTTTT.

The chain has TRBV30 and TRBJ1-6, with D possibly being TRBD1 (5 bases). CDR1 GTSNPN and CDR2 SVGIG come from the germline V gene (reference sequence). The CDR3 covers 15 residues. V was cut by 0 bases and J by 13 bases, with 19 bases left in between. CDR3 residues: CAWSVRDRWSDPLHF. The DNA for the CDR3 is TGTGCCTGGAGTGTACGGGACCGATGGAGTGACCCCCTCCACTTT.

This clone was detected only once. This chain joins TRBV29-1 and TRBJ2-1, with TRBD2 as a possible D gene (6 bases). V lost 6 bases and J lost 0, with 15 bases in between. The CDR3 extends over 15 amino acids. Germline loops: CDR1 SQVTM, CDR2 ANQGSEA. The CDR3 spells CSVVLGTFSYNEQFF. In nucleotides, the CDR3 is TGCAGCGTAGTACTCGGGACTTTCTCCTACAATGAGCAGTTCTTC.

This chain joins TRBV7-6 and TRBJ1-2; 8 positions agree with TRBD1. The germline V gene encodes CDR1 SGHVS and CDR2 FNYEAQ. The CDR3 totals 18 residues. V lost 6 bases and J lost 2; bases outside the gene matches: 17. The CDR3 loop reads CASSPRRGQEIKNYGYTF. The DNA for the CDR3 is TGTGCCAGCAGTCCAAGGCGGGGACAGGAGATAAAAAACTATGGCTACACCTTC.

The chain joins TRBV10-2 to TRBJ2-2, with TRBD1 matching 7 bases. This CDR3 is built from 14 residues. Germline loops: CDR1 WSHSY, CDR2 SAAADI. Trimming took 8 bases from V and 1 from J; bases not matched to a gene: 4. The CDR3 protein is CASLYRGNTGELFF. The CDR3 DNA reads TGCGCCAGCCTATACAGGGGGAACACCGGGGAGCTGTTTTTT.

CDR3 loop: CASSLGTGGRDTQYF. The CDR3 DNA is TGTGCCAGCAGTTTAGGGACAGGGGGGAGAGATACGCAGTATTTT. The chain has TRBV27 and TRBJ2-3, with 11 bases matching TRBD1. CDR3 length: 15 amino acids. Germline loops: CDR1 MNHEY, CDR2 SMNVEV (reference sequence). Trimming took 2 bases from V and 5 from J; bases not matched to a gene: 3.

This chain connects TRBV7-9 to TRBJ2-5; 7 positions agree with TRBD1. Germline trimming cut 2 bases from V and 3 bases from J; bases unmatched to any gene: 6. This CDR3 is built from 15 residues. Looked up from germline, CDR1 is SEHNR and CDR2 is FQNEAQ (reference sequence). This CDR3 reads CASSLRTGREETQYF. The DNA for the CDR3 is TGTGCCAGCAGCTTAAGGACAGGACGAGAAGAGACCCAGTACTTC.

The chain couples TRBV6-4 to TRBJ1-1; TRBD1 is a possible D gene (6 bases). Trimming removed 5 bases from V and 1 base from J, with 8 bases in between. The CDR3 consists of 13 residues. Germline lookup yields CDR1 MRHNA and CDR2 SNTAGT. In DNA, the CDR3 is TGTGCCAGCAGTAGGGGGAGGAACACTGAAGCTTTCTTT. Protein sequence: CASSRGRNTEAFF.

The V and J genes are TRBV7-2 and TRBJ1-5, with unresolved D. Germline V gives CDR1 SGHTA, CDR2 FQGNSA. The CDR3 length is 14 residues. Trimming took 5 bases from V and 0 from J, leaving 8 bases between them. The CDR3 DNA reads as TGTGCCAGCAGCCCAGAGAATAGCAATCAGCCCCAGCATTTT. Translated, it gives CASSPENSNQPQHF.

J is TRBJ2-3 and V is TRBV7-2, with 11 bases identical to TRBD2. In germline, CDR1 is SGHTA, CDR2 FQGNSA. The CDR3 loop spans 19 amino acids. J gave up 4 bases and V 4 bases, and 16 bases lay outside the gene matches. Here the CDR3 DNA reads TGTGCCAGCAGCTCCCCCCGGGACGTTAGCGGGGGGGCGGCAGATACGCAGTATTTT. The encoded protein is CASSSPRDVSGGAADTQYF.

The chain employs TRBV10-3 and TRBJ2-2; TRBD1 aligns across 7 bases. Trimming at V came to 0 bases and at J to 1 base, leaving 2 bases not matched to a gene. The CDR3 length is 16 residues. Germline values: CDR1 ENHRY, CDR2 SYGVKD. For the CDR3, the DNA is TGTGCCATCAGTGAGTCGACAGGGCTGAACACCGGGGAGCTGTTTTTT. Translation gives CAISESTGLNTGELFF.

The chain links TRBV5-1 to TRBJ2-5; D gene ambiguous. Trimming removed 1 base at V and 1 base at J, with 8 bases between. The CDR3 totals 14 residues. Germline CDR1 SGHRS, CDR2 YFSETQ. CDR3 loop: CASSLLRAQETQYF. The CDR3, as DNA: TGCGCCAGCAGCTTGCTACGCGCCCAAGAGACCCAGTACTTC.

This sequence joins TRBV11-2 and TRBJ2-3; D not resolved. The CDR3 runs 11 residues. CDR1 is SGHAT and CDR2 is FQNNGV in the germline V gene. Trimming shortened V by 3 bases and J by 4 bases, and 2 bases separated the two germline ends. CDR3 residues: CASSLADTQYF. CDR3 bases: TGTGCCAGCAGCTTGGCAGATACGCAGTATTTT.